The clone carrying this T cell receptor (beta chain) was detected a few times. Antigen: not known. The CDR3 sequence is 16 residues long. Per germline, CDR1 SNHLY and CDR2 FYNNEI. V lost 6 bases and J 1 base, leaving 16 bases between the germline ends. PBMCs were isolated at a quantity of at least 7 million per sample. Total RNA extracted from each sample amounted to at least 5 micrograms. These data come from a study of blood T cells in healthy people across ages. Points from the study as a whole: Naive T cell percentage strongly correlated with TCR beta diversity.

Alongside a J-beta primer mix, a sample-barcoded 5' primer served in a second PCR lasting roughly 7 to 12 cycles. Every sample produced at least 3 million CDR3-containing paired-end reads. MiXCR, applied by TCRdb to the 5' RACE reads, yields one record per CDR3 protein. The sample gives approximately 1.5 million distinct CDR3 sequences, 35% to 45% of which show up once; more than 4% is in the top ten. The sample taken for sequencing was blood. The chain is built from TRBV2 and TRBJ2-1, with unresolved D. The origin of this receptor is a woman aged 18-29 years in good health. In DNA form, the CDR3 reads TGTGCCAGCAGGAGTTTAGTACGGAGTTCCTACAATGAGCAGTTCTTC. This sequence encodes CASRSLVRSSYNEQFF.